This T cell receptor (beta chain) was captured in a study of shared clonotypes between healthy human individuals (dated by TCRdb to between 2020 and 2021). Some background on the complete study: The cohort included a few men and a couple of women between 18 and 49 years of age. For each donor, CD4 naive and CD4 memory were each run on three plates, CD8 naive on two plates, and CD8 memory on one plate. To estimate repertoire size and how much clonotypes are shared between individuals, the study performed deep sequencing of blood TCR repertoires from roughly five healthy adults. To increase sequencing depth and limit assay-specific biases, different laboratories used diverse techniques to prepare libraries and sequence TCR repertoires. Between about 0.8 and 9.5 billion PBMCs per donor were obtained by leukapheresis. The investigation overall reported the following: Roughly 5% of naive CD4, 3% to 4% of naive CD8, 2.3% of memory CD4, and over 0.35% of memory CD8 clonotypes were shared across several donors. Sampling was limited to blood, and TCR repertoires in tissue likely differ from TCR repertoires in blood. Naive subsets generally had larger estimated clonotype richness than memory subsets did. Clonotypes shared by all four sorted-subset donors showed higher generation probabilities than non-shared clonotypes. Even with the large sequencing depth, rarefaction of the sorted-subset datasets indicated that sequencing was incomplete. Because the study included only a small number of donors, the genetic and exposure-history diversity represented was limited. Pairwise subsampling led to the expectation that sequencing depth would affect the degree of clonotype sharing among donors.

The CDR3 runs 13 residues from the cysteine to the phenylalanine. Only the CDR3 DNA is retained, 39 bases long and in frame from the first base. CDR1 SQVTM and CDR2 ANQGSEA are derived from the germline V gene. Trimming accounts for 4 bases at V and 2 bases at J, while the number of junction bases matched to no gene is 4. As to this clone: The antigen this receptor binds is unknown. Per-base qualities were not stored, and no clone one base away is much larger.

Donors were healthy HIV-negative adults with no recently reported acute infections or vaccinations. Every donor was a Caucasian adult residing in Nashville, Tennessee, USA. CD4+ T cells were enriched through magnetic negative selection, after which naive cells were positively selected on CD45RA and the remaining negative fraction served as the memory subset. Blood was obtained by leukapheresis, after which PBMCs were separated by Ficoll-Histopaque density gradient centrifugation and cryopreserved in liquid nitrogen vapor phase. Purity and quantity of every magnetically sorted T cell population were checked by analytical flow cytometry. Genomic DNA was isolated from every sorted fraction and measured by UV absorbance on a Nanodrop 2000c. Using the deep immunoSEQ assay, TCR CDR3 regions were amplified from genomic DNA by multiplex PCR. Extracted genomic DNA from each cell subset was distributed evenly across all wells of several immunoSEQ 96-well plates, and each plate was treated as a replicate. For sorted subsets, each replicate PCR was loaded with around 220 ng genomic DNA, equivalent to 30,000 or so T cell genomes. Purified libraries were measured with a Qubit 3.0 fluorometer, size-checked on a Bioanalyzer 2100, and measured again with the KAPA Library Quantification kit. A separate single-read 150-cycle Illumina NextSeq 550 flow cell was used to sequence each immunoSEQ 96-well plate. On the authors' methods: Because only junctional sequences without quality scores were contained in the immunoSEQ output, filtering matching that applied to full-length reads could not be performed. Sequences were annotated with PyIR, a Python wrapper for IgBLAST v1.9, using IMGT germline references to assign V/J genes and CDR3. Any read was removed if the V/J assignment was weak (E-value above 1e-6), the CDR3 was missing, or the read contained stop codons, out-of-frame junctions, or ambiguous translated residues. V3J clonotypes were defined by identical inferred V gene, J gene, and CDR3 amino acid sequence. Percentage overlap between repertoires was calculated by dividing the number of shared unique clonotypes by the size of the smaller repertoire. Repertoire richness was assessed with RTK rarefaction, the Chao1 estimator, and Recon v2.1 estimates of unobserved clonotypes. For all TCRbeta clonotypes obtained by the gDNA method from a few donors, generation probabilities were computed with OLGA. TCRdb carries this immuneACCESS record with in-frame sequences only. Its versions omit some clonotypes, under half of them owing to an unresolved V gene in the studies checked, with the rest unexplained. That table supplies the V and J calls and clone size; D and trimming were determined from the DNA. This sample has 600,000 to 750,000 clones in its table, and 72% of those were observed once. Around 1.7% of the sample comes from the top ten.

The clonotype originates from a woman aged 30 to 39 in good health. Recombination linked TRBV29-1 to TRBJ1-2, and TRBD1 matches 7 of the central bases. Material for sequencing was memory CD4+ T cells sorted from blood. The cell subset or site label corresponds to: CD45RA-negative fraction. The nucleotides are TGCAGCGTTGCACAGGGGCGGAACTATGGCTACACCTTC. This translates into CSVAQGRNYGYTF.